This T cell receptor beta chain emerged from a study of cytomegalovirus exposure and HLA in healthy donors. CDR3 size: 15 residues. Trimming removed 2 bases from V and 5 bases from J; junction bases left unmatched: 4. Germline V gives CDR1 MNHEY, CDR2 SMNVEV (reference sequence). Amplification used 60 Vbeta primers and 13 Jbeta primers. Clones were read by immunoSEQ multiplex PCR, and TCRdb kept only the in-frame ones, dropping some. The data show under 200,000 clones, about 80% seen once. The V gene is TRBV27, the J gene TRBJ2-1; 9 bases align to TRBD1. This clonotype was sampled from a woman aged 25 to 39 in good health and CMV-seropositive. The specimen sequenced was PBMCs. For the CDR3, the DNA is TGTGCCAGCAGTTTAAGGACAGGGGTAGACAATGAGCAGTTCTTC. This gives the protein CASSLRTGVDNEQFF.